This TCR beta chain was identified in a study of blood T cell repertoires in COVID-19. As for the study in general: Sites in the United States, Italy and Spain provided acute and convalescent COVID-19 samples. Sources were T cells, B-cell-depleted T cells, or PBMCs; the material itself was cDNA or gDNA.

Study processing details: From reference gene primer amplification, estimates of nucleated cell counts were derived. Generated by immunoSEQ multiplex PCR, the TCRdb table keeps only in-frame clones and is missing some. V and J calls and clone size come straight from that table; D and trimming were deduced from the DNA. Found here are 150,000 to 200,000 clones, 86% of them singletons; the top ten hold approximately 4%. The CDR3 sequence is 17 residues long. Losses at the gene ends were 4 bases for V and 2 bases for J; bases not matched to a gene: 4. Germline CDR1 reads SGHAT; CDR2 reads FQNNGV. This clonotype was obtained from a woman in her 70s with acute or convalescent COVID-19. The specimen was peripheral blood. V gene TRBV11-2 combines with J gene TRBJ2-1; the match to TRBD2 covers 14 bases. CDR3 nucleotide sequence: TGTGCCAGCAGCTCCCAGACTAGCGGGAGGGCCTACAATGAGCAGTTCTTC. Translated, it gives CASSSQTSGRAYNEQFF.